The T cell receptor (beta chain) described here comes from a study of early T cells in non-severe SARS-CoV-2 infection. Study-wide background: It was bulk RNA from unsorted whole blood that was sequenced, and the chains were unpaired.

Looked up from germline, CDR1 is SGHTA and CDR2 is FQGNSA. CDR3 length: 16 amino acids. Trimming cost V 0 bases and J 0 bases, with 11 bases left between them. Study-level points and caveats: Missing private and CD4 specificities, VDJdb matching favored anti-spike CD8 responses.

This clonotype appeared a few times. Its target is not known. Individually, cDNA molecules had unique molecular identifiers attached to them. Each CDR3 protein is one row after TCRdb ran MiXCR on the 5' RACE reads. The sample comprises tens of thousands of distinct CDR3 sequences, over 9.5% of which are singletons, and around 4.4% rests with the top ten. V gene TRBV7-2 combines with J gene TRBJ1-2; D remains unclear. Sequencing was done on a sample of whole blood. This clonotype originated in an adult who was a healthcare worker with PCR-confirmed SARS-CoV-2 infection or an uninfected control (not recorded which). CDR3 in amino acids: CASSLATAVTNYGYTF. For the CDR3, the DNA is TGTGCCAGCAGCTTAGCGACGGCAGTTACTAACTATGGCTACACCTTC.